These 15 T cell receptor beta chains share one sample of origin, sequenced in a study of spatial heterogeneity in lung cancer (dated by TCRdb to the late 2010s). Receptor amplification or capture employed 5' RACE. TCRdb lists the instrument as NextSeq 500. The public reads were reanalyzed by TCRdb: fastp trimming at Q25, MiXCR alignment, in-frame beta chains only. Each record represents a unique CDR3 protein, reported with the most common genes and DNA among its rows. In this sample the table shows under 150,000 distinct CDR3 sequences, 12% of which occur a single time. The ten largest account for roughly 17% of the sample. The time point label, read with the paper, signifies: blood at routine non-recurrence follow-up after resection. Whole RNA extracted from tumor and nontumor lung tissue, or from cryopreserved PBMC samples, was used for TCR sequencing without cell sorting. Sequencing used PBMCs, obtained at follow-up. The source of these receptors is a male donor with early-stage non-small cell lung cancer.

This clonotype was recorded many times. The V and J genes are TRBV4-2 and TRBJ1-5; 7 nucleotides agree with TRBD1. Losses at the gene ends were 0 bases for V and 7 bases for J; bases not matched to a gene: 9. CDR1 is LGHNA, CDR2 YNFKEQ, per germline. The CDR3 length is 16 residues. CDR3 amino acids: CASSQDLGQVGQPQHF. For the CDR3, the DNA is TGTGCCAGCAGCCAAGATCTTGGACAGGTTGGACAGCCCCAGCATTTT.

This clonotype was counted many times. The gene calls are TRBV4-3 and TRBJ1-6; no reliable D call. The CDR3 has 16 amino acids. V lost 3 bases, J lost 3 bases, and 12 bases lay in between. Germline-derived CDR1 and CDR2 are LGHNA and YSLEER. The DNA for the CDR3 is TGCGCCAGCAGCCACGATTCGACAAGCTATAATTCACCCCTCCACTTT. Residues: CASSHDSTSYNSPLHF.

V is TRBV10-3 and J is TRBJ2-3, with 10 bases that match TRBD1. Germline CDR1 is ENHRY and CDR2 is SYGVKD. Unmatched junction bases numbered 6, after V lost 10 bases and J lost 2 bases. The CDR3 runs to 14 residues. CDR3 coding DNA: TGTGCCAACCTGGGGACAGGGGACACAGATACGCAGTATTTT. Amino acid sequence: CANLGTGDTDTQYF.

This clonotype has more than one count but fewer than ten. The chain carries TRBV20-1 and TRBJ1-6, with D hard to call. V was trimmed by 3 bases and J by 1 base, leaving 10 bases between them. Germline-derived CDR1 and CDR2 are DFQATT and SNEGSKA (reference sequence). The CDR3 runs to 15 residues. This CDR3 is CSARGVESYNSPLHF. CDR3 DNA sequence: TGCAGTGCTAGGGGCGTAGAGTCCTATAATTCACCCCTCCACTTT.

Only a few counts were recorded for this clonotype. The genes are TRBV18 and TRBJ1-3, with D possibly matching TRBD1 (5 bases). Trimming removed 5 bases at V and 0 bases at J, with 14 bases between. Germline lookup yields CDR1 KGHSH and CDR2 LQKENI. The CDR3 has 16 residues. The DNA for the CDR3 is TGTGCCAGCTCAAAGACAGTGGCTCGCTCTGGAAACACCATATATTTT. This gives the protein CASSKTVARSGNTIYF.

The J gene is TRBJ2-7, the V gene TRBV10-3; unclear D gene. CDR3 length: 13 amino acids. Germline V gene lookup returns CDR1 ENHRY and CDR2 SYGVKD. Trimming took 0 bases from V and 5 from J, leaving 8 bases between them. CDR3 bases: TGTGCCATCAGTGAGTCCAACGATAACGAGCAGTACTTC. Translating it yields CAISESNDNEQYF.

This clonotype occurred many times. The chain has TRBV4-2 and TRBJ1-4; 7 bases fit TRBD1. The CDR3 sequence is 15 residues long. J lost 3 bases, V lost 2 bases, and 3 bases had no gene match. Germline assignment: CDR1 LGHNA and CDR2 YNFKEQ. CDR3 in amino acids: CASSQRDRANEKLFF. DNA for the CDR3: TGTGCCAGCAGCCAACGCGACAGGGCTAATGAAAAACTGTTTTTT.

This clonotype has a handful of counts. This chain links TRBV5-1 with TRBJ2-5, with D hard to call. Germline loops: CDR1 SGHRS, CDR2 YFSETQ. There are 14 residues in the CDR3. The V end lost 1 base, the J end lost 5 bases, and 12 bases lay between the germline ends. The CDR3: CASSLPASRETQYF. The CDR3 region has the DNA TGCGCCAGCAGCTTGCCGGCGTCACGCGAGACCCAGTACTTC.

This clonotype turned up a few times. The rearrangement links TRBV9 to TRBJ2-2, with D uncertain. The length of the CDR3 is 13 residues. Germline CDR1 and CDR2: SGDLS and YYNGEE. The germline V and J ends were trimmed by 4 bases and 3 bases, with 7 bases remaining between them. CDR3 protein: CASSPVDTGELFF. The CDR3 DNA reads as TGTGCCAGCAGCCCCGTTGACACCGGGGAGCTGTTTTTT.

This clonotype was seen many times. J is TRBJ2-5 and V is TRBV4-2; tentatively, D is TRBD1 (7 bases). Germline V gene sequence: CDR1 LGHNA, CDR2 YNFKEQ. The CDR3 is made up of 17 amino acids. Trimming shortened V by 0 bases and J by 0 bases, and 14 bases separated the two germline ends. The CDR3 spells CASSQDGPGGYQETQYF. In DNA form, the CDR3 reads TGTGCCAGCAGCCAAGACGGGCCAGGGGGGTACCAAGAGACCCAGTACTTC.

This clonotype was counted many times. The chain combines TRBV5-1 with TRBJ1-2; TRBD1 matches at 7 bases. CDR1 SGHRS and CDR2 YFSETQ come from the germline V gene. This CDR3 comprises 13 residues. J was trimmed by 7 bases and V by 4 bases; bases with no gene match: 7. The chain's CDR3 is CASSTPGQSGYTF. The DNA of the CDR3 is TGCGCCAGCAGCACCCCGGGACAGTCTGGCTACACCTTC.

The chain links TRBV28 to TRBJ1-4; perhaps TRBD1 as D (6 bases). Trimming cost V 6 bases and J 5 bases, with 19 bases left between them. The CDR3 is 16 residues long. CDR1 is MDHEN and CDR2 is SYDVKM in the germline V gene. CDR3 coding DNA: TGTGCCAGCAGCCCGACCGGTGGGACAAGAAATGAAAAACTGTTTTTT. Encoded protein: CASSPTGGTRNEKLFF.

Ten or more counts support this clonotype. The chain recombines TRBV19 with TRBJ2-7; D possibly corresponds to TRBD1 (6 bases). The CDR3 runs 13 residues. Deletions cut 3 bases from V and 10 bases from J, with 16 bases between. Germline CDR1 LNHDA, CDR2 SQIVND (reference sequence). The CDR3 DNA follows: TGTGCCAGTAGTATGGGTATGTGGACAGACCAGTACTTC. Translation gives CASSMGMWTDQYF.

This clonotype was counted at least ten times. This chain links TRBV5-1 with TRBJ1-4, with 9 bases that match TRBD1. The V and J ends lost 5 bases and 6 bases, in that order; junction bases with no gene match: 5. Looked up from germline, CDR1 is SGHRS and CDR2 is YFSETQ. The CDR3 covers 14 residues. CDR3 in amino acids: CASSSGTGHEKLFF. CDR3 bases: TGCGCCAGCAGTTCCGGGACAGGGCATGAAAAACTGTTTTTT.

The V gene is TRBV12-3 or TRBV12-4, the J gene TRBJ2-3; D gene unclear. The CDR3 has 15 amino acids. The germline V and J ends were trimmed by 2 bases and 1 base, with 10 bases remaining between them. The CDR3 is CASSLNPQGTDTQYF. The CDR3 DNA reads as TGTGCCAGCAGTTTAAATCCCCAGGGCACAGATACGCAGTATTTT.